One and the same sample provided the 22 T cell receptor beta chains below, sequenced in a study of OX40 agonist ivuxolimab in advanced cancers. TCRdb's table, derived via immunoSEQ multiplex PCR, lists solely in-frame clones and lacks some. The sample has roughly 80,000 clones; 84% are singletons. Sequences were derived from CD4+ or CD8+ T cells sorted from blood, sampled in a trial of the OX40 agonist ivuxolimab. The receptor set was obtained from an adult with an advanced solid tumor such as melanoma, head and neck, liver or kidney cancer.

V is TRBV14 and J is TRBJ1-4, with unresolved D. The CDR3 is 13 amino acids. Trimming pared 1 base from V and 11 bases from J, leaving 11 bases between. Germline V gene lookup returns CDR1 SGHDN and CDR2 FVKESK. DNA for the CDR3: TGTGCCAGCAGCCAAGTAAAGGAGGGTAAACTGTTTTTT. It is translated as CASSQVKEGKLFF.

This clone was counted only a few times. This sequence joins TRBV2 and TRBJ1-1; 7 bases align to TRBD1. The CDR3 is 13 amino acids. From germline, CDR1 is SNHLY and CDR2 FYNNEI. V lost 10 bases and J lost 1; bases outside the gene matches: 6. The CDR3 reads CATSGQPNTEAFF. The CDR3 region has the DNA TGTGCCACCTCGGGACAGCCGAACACTGAAGCTTTCTTT.

The V call is TRBV6-6, the J call TRBJ1-2; D is ambiguous. The CDR3 has 13 amino acids. Trimming stripped 3 bases from V and 4 bases from J, with 9 bases between. CDR1 and CDR2 from the germline V gene are MNHNY and SVGAGI (reference sequence). In DNA form, the CDR3 reads TGTGCCAGCAGTTATATAGGAGCCTATGGCTACACCTTC. This gives the protein CASSYIGAYGYTF.

The genes are TRBV2 and TRBJ1-1; D remains unclear. V shed 4 bases and J shed 1 base, with 10 bases lying between them. The CDR3 spans 14 residues. Germline V CDR1 and CDR2: SNHLY, FYNNEI. CDR3 region: CASSARLTNTEAFF. The DNA for the CDR3 is TGTGCCAGCAGTGCTAGACTCACGAACACTGAAGCTTTCTTT.

The V call is TRBV18, the J call TRBJ1-1, with D uncertain. From germline, CDR1 is KGHSH and CDR2 LQKENI. The CDR3 has 14 residues. V was shortened by 3 bases and J by 4 bases, with 12 bases between the two germline ends. The CDR3 region is CASSPGLDGTEAFF. As DNA, the CDR3 is TGTGCCAGCTCACCGGGCCTCGACGGCACTGAAGCTTTCTTT.

V gene TRBV7-9 combines with J gene TRBJ1-2; tentatively, D is TRBD1 (6 bases). Germline values: CDR1 SEHNR, CDR2 FQNEAQ (reference sequence). V was clipped by 5 bases and J by 7 bases, with 20 bases between them. This CDR3 is built from 15 residues. The CDR3 DNA sequence: TGTGCCAGCAGCCCTGGACAGTTGGGGGGTATTGGCTACACCTTC. Its translation is CASSPGQLGGIGYTF.

Only one count was recorded for this clone. The chain employs TRBV5-4 and TRBJ2-1; D remains ambiguous. The V gene lost 0 bases and the J gene lost 0 bases, with 13 bases spanning the gap. CDR1 is SGHNT, CDR2 YYREEE, per germline (reference sequence). The CDR3 consists of 17 residues. This chain's CDR3 is CASSLGSLMSSYNEQFF. The CDR3 region has the DNA TGTGCCAGCAGCTTGGGGTCGCTGATGAGCTCCTACAATGAGCAGTTCTTC.

This chain connects TRBV5-1 to TRBJ1-6, with TRBD1 matching over 8 bases. J was trimmed by 11 bases and V by 5 bases; bases with no gene match: 9. Germline V gene lookup returns CDR1 SGHRS and CDR2 YFSETQ. The CDR3 is 14 amino acids. Written as DNA, the CDR3 is TGCGCCAGCAGACCCGGACAGGGTCGGGCACCCCTCCACTTT. Amino acid sequence: CASRPGQGRAPLHF. Full variable domain (missing parts from reference TRBV5-1 and TRBJ1-6): KAGVTQTPRYLIKTRGQQVTLSCSPISGHRSVSWYQQTPGQGLQFLFEYFSETQRNKGNFPGRFSGRQFSNSRSEMNVSTLELGDSALYLCASRPGQGRAPLHFGNGTRLTVT.

This sequence joins TRBV6-5 and TRBJ1-3; a weak D match, TRBD1 (5 bases). Trimming took 2 bases from V and 4 from J, leaving 9 bases between them. Germline V lookup: CDR1 MNHEY, CDR2 SVGAGI. The CDR3 is 14 amino acids. DNA for the CDR3: TGTGCCAGCAGTTACGGCAGGGCCGGAAACACCATATATTTT. Protein sequence: CASSYGRAGNTIYF.

The chain links TRBV15 to TRBJ1-1; D is ambiguous. This CDR3 is built from 16 residues. Germline V lookup: CDR1 LNHNV, CDR2 YYDKDF (reference sequence). Trimming removed 3 bases at V and 0 bases at J, with 14 bases between. CDR3 nucleotide sequence: TGTGCCACCAGCAGCCCTACCCGGACGGTGAACACTGAAGCTTTCTTT. Translated, it gives CATSSPTRTVNTEAFF.

The V call is TRBV10-3, the J call TRBJ1-3; D unclear. V dropped 7 bases and J dropped 4 bases, with 5 bases sitting between them. Looked up from germline, CDR1 is ENHRY and CDR2 is SYGVKD. This CDR3 spans 11 amino acids. The CDR3 is CAIKEGNTIYF. The CDR3 DNA follows: TGTGCCATCAAGGAGGGAAACACCATATATTTT.

This clone has a handful of counts. This chain joins TRBV29-1 and TRBJ1-1; D perhaps matches TRBD1 (5 bases). The V end was cut by 6 bases, the J end by 8 bases, with 13 bases between. The germline gives CDR1 SQVTM, CDR2 ANQGSEA. The CDR3 covers 11 residues. In nucleotides, the CDR3 is TGCAGCGTCCCCCTCAGGGACGAAGCTTTCTTT. It codes for CSVPLRDEAFF.

The rearrangement uses TRBV9 and TRBJ2-1; tentatively, D is TRBD2 (6 bases). Germline values: CDR1 SGDLS, CDR2 YYNGEE. CDR3 length: 13 residues. Trimming left V 3 bases short and J 4 bases short, with 8 bases between. Here the CDR3 reads CASSGGVYNEQFF. CDR3 sequence (DNA): TGTGCCAGCAGCGGGGGGGTTTACAATGAGCAGTTCTTC.

This sequence joins TRBV7-3 and TRBJ1-2; TRBD1 might be the D (5 bases). Per the germline V gene, CDR1 is SGHTA and CDR2 is FQGTGA. The CDR3 length is 13 residues. V lost 5 bases and J lost 5, with 12 bases in between. The CDR3 nucleotides are TGTGCCAGCAGCCTCAGGGAGGATTATGGCTACACCTTC. It translates to CASSLREDYGYTF.

This clone occurred once. The chain recombines TRBV21-1 with TRBJ2-7. TRBV21-1 is a listed pseudogene. CDR3 length: 10 residues. CDR3 sequence: CASSSHEQYV. CDR3 bases: TGTGCCAGCAGCAGCCACGAGCAGTACGTC.

The chain employs TRBV9 and TRBJ2-1; weak D call: TRBD2 (7 bases). With 0 bases removed from V and 5 bases from J, the gap between germline ends came to 18 bases. Looked up from germline, CDR1 is SGDLS and CDR2 is YYNGEE. This CDR3 is 17 amino acids long. CDR3 protein: CASSVVGGGAGDNEQFF. The DNA for the CDR3 is TGTGCCAGCAGCGTAGTAGGGGGAGGGGCAGGGGACAATGAGCAGTTCTTC.

There are a few counts of this clone. The V call is TRBV2, the J call TRBJ1-4; TRBD1 aligns across 8 bases. Per the germline V gene, CDR1 is SNHLY and CDR2 is FYNNEI. The CDR3 length is 15 residues. V gave up 6 bases and J gave up 5 bases; unmatched junction bases: 8. The CDR3 region is CASSNEQGANEKLFF. CDR3 nucleotide sequence: TGTGCCAGCAGCAACGAGCAGGGGGCAAATGAAAAACTGTTTTTT.

This chain uses TRBV4-1 with TRBJ1-6; 7 bases are a match to TRBD1. Germline lookup yields CDR1 MGHRA and CDR2 YSYEKL. Germline trimming cut 4 bases from V and 2 bases from J; bases unmatched to any gene: 11. CDR3 length: 18 amino acids. In nucleotides, the CDR3 is TGCGCCAGCAGCCTGACTGACAGGGCCCGACCCTATAATTCACCCCTCCACTTT. This sequence encodes CASSLTDRARPYNSPLHF.

This clone was recorded a few times. V is TRBV10-2 and J is TRBJ2-2; a possible D gene is TRBD1 (6 bases). Trimming cost V 6 bases and J 1 base, with 12 bases left between them. This CDR3 is built from 15 residues. Germline V gives CDR1 WSHSY, CDR2 SAAADI. The CDR3: CASSKGDKNTGELFF. In DNA, the CDR3 is TGCGCCAGCAGCAAAGGGGACAAGAACACCGGGGAGCTGTTTTTT.

The CDR3 coding sequence is TGTGCCACCAGCAGAGAGGGGTGGGGCATGAACACTGAAGCTTTCTTT. Residues: CATSREGWGMNTEAFF. This chain connects TRBV15 to TRBJ1-1, with TRBD1 as a possible D gene (5 bases). Germline V gene sequence: CDR1 LNHNV, CDR2 YYDKDF (reference sequence). This CDR3 comprises 16 residues. Trimming took off 0 bases at V and 0 bases at J, with 11 bases between the two ends.

V and J are TRBV5-1 and TRBJ2-5; maybe TRBD2 (6 bases). CDR3 length equals 12 residues. Trimming stripped 8 bases from V and 4 bases from J, with 12 bases between. From germline, CDR1 is SGHRS and CDR2 YFSETQ. Here the CDR3 DNA reads TGCGCCAGTAGGCCGGAGGGAGAGACCCAGTACTTC. It specifies CASRPEGETQYF.

V is TRBV5-1 and J is TRBJ1-1, with D possibly matching TRBD1 (6 bases). The CDR3 totals 15 residues. The germline V gene has CDR1 SGHRS and CDR2 YFSETQ. Trimming pared 6 bases from V and 2 bases from J, leaving 17 bases between. For the CDR3, the DNA is TGCGCCAGCACCAAAATATCGGGGGCCAACACTGAAGCTTTCTTT. This sequence encodes CASTKISGANTEAFF.